This T cell receptor beta chain was sequenced in a study of human T cells and chemical hapten exposure. In the case of this clonotype: Its antigen is currently unknown.

Trimming shortened V by 3 bases and J by 4 bases, and 16 bases separated the two germline ends. CDR3 length: 15 residues. Germline CDR1 reads MNHEY; CDR2 reads SMNVEV (reference sequence). The study's findings and limits: TCRs whose frequency exceeded 1 in 1000 remained the same following DPC sensitization.

Total RNA came from unfractionated whole blood. TCRdb reanalysed the 5' RACE reads using MiXCR and keeps one entry per CDR3 protein. The sample has tens of thousands of distinct CDR3 sequences, 15% to 20% seen once. This chain uses TRBV27 with TRBJ2-7, with a weak D call TRBD2 (5 bases). The clonotype was recovered from a female donor in good health. CDR3 coding DNA: TGTGCCAGCAGTTTGGGGTCGGACTTCGGTTACGAGCAGTACTTC. Its translation: CASSLGSDFGYEQYF.